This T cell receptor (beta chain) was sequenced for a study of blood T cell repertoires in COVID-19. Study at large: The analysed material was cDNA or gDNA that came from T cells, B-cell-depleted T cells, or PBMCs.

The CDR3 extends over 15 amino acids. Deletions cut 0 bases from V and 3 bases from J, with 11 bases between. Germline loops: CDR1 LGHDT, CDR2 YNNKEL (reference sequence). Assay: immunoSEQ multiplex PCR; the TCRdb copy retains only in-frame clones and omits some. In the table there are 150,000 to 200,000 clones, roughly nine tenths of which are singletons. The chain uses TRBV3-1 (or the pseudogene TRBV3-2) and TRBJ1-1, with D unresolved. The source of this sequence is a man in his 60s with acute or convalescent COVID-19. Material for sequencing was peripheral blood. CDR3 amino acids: CASSQDPGRHTEAFF. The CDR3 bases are TGTGCCAGCAGCCAAGATCCGGGGAGGCACACTGAAGCTTTCTTT.